The present entry profiles one TCR beta chain with its context. Its specificity is unknown. The sample comes from a study of glioma-infiltrating T cells after dendritic cell vaccination. About the study: At biweekly intervals, patients got three intradermal dendritic cell vaccine injections. Findings of the study overall: Few patients contributed both blood and tumor specimens.

The immunoSEQ assay amplified TCRB CDR3 from up to roughly 2 ug DNA. TCRdb's copy holds only in-frame clones and misses some; the assay was immunoSEQ multiplex PCR. The table shows roughly 100,000 clones, with around 81% occurring only once. All glioblastoma patients lacked an isocitrate dehydrogenase mutation. Germline V lookup: CDR1 SGHTA, CDR2 FQGNSA. The CDR3 consists of 14 residues. V was clipped by 2 bases and J by 3 bases, with 11 bases between them. This rearrangement joins TRBV7-2 to TRBJ2-7, with TRBD2 as a possible D gene (7 bases). This TCR derives from a human donor with glioblastoma. The sequenced sample was blood, obtained before dendritic cell vaccination. CDR3 sequence: CASSLWGGGYEQYF. In DNA form, the CDR3 reads TGTGCCAGCAGCTTATGGGGGGGCGGCTACGAGCAGTACTTC.